Listed below are T cell receptor beta chains from one sample, sequenced in a study of cytomegalovirus exposure and HLA in healthy donors. TCRdb's table, derived via immunoSEQ multiplex PCR, lists solely in-frame clones and lacks some. The data contain under 200,000 clones, about 80% of them singletons. Material: PBMCs. These receptor sequences come from a woman between 45 and 60 years old in good health and CMV-seronegative. Each CDR3 is given without its conserved first and last residue. The order of the fields is J gene, V gene, clone size, CDR3 protein. Clone size is not always given. Where it is, it says once, few, many or a class for expanded clones.

j_call: TRBJ2-1; v_call: TRBV9; clone_size: .; cdr3_aa: ASSAHPTSGFGSEQF
j_call: TRBJ2-1; v_call: TRBV9; clone_size: .; cdr3_aa: ASSVGLRENEQF
j_call: TRBJ2-7; v_call: TRBV19; clone_size: .; cdr3_aa: ASSTQGHYEQY
j_call: TRBJ1-2; v_call: TRBV9; clone_size: .; cdr3_aa: ASSADGSYGYT
j_call: TRBJ2-2; v_call: TRBV19; clone_size: .; cdr3_aa: ASSIVPPSTGELF
j_call: TRBJ1-1; v_call: TRBV28; clone_size: .; cdr3_aa: ASSPQGAEAF
j_call: TRBJ2-5; v_call: TRBV7-6; clone_size: .; cdr3_aa: ASSLIGLAGIQETQY
j_call: TRBJ1-1; v_call: TRBV27; clone_size: few; cdr3_aa: ASKDRFAQNTEAF
j_call: TRBJ1-2; v_call: TRBV4-1; clone_size: .; cdr3_aa: ASSYPGNPYGYT
j_call: TRBJ2-7; v_call: TRBV4-2; clone_size: .; cdr3_aa: ASSQLSVESYEQY
j_call: TRBJ1-6; v_call: TRBV13; clone_size: .; cdr3_aa: ASRRSGIYNSPLH
j_call: TRBJ1-5; v_call: TRBV16; clone_size: .; cdr3_aa: ASSPPDSQPQH
j_call: TRBJ2-7; v_call: TRBV15; clone_size: .; cdr3_aa: ATSRGDSVSYEQY
j_call: TRBJ1-2; v_call: TRBV6-4; clone_size: .; cdr3_aa: ASSQGGLYGYT
j_call: TRBJ2-1; v_call: TRBV4-3; clone_size: .; cdr3_aa: ASSQVLTGGGIYNEQF
j_call: TRBJ1-1; v_call: TRBV28; clone_size: .; cdr3_aa: ASSSTGGEVRPEAF
j_call: TRBJ2-2; v_call: TRBV11-2; clone_size: .; cdr3_aa: ASSLGPQEVNTGELF
j_call: TRBJ2-7; v_call: TRBV28; clone_size: .; cdr3_aa: ASSLYGTSVRLEQY
j_call: TRBJ1-6; v_call: TRBV9; clone_size: .; cdr3_aa: ASSPANQGALGSSYNSPLH
j_call: TRBJ2-7; v_call: TRBV6-5; clone_size: .; cdr3_aa: ASSYRARETYEQY
j_call: TRBJ1-1; v_call: TRBV28; clone_size: once; cdr3_aa: ASSLLYTEAF
j_call: TRBJ2-5; v_call: TRBV9; clone_size: .; cdr3_aa: ASSVGGGPQETQY
j_call: TRBJ1-5; v_call: TRBV21-1; clone_size: .; cdr3_aa: ASSKGRPGGLPNQPQH
j_call: TRBJ2-1; v_call: TRBV4-1; clone_size: .; cdr3_aa: ASSQVSHNEQF
j_call: TRBJ2-5; v_call: TRBV7-2; clone_size: .; cdr3_aa: ASSLGVARETQY
j_call: TRBJ2-7; v_call: TRBV27; clone_size: .; cdr3_aa: ASSESGGAYYEQY
j_call: TRBJ1-3; v_call: TRBV19; clone_size: .; cdr3_aa: ASSQGGTLQ
j_call: TRBJ2-4; v_call: TRBV4-1; clone_size: few; cdr3_aa: ASSHPDRGNIQY
j_call: TRBJ2-7; v_call: TRBV12-5; clone_size: .; cdr3_aa: ASGTPQDRGSYEQY
j_call: TRBJ2-5; v_call: TRBV5-1; clone_size: .; cdr3_aa: ASSSGTAKETQY
j_call: TRBJ2-5; v_call: TRBV9; clone_size: .; cdr3_aa: ASSLAGDGKTQY
j_call: TRBJ2-5; v_call: TRBV4-1; clone_size: .; cdr3_aa: ASSQDPGLPETQY
j_call: TRBJ1-2; v_call: TRBV7-2; clone_size: few; cdr3_aa: ASSLTGQGDYGYT
j_call: TRBJ2-3; v_call: TRBV10-1; clone_size: .; cdr3_aa: ASSESGVPDTQY
j_call: TRBJ2-3; v_call: TRBV11-3; clone_size: .; cdr3_aa: ASSLGGTSGSTDTQY
j_call: TRBJ2-3; v_call: TRBV7-2; clone_size: .; cdr3_aa: ASSPGGADTQY
j_call: TRBJ2-3; v_call: TRBV4-3; clone_size: .; cdr3_aa: ASSQGGGAFPTQY
j_call: TRBJ2-3; v_call: TRBV27; clone_size: .; cdr3_aa: ASSEGLAVTDTQY
j_call: TRBJ2-1; v_call: TRBV7-9; clone_size: once; cdr3_aa: ASSGRLDSYNEQF
j_call: TRBJ1-2; v_call: TRBV5-6; clone_size: few; cdr3_aa: ASSLPPQGLDGYT
j_call: .; v_call: TRBV7-3; clone_size: .; cdr3_aa: ASSVSGSAYEQY
j_call: TRBJ1-2; v_call: TRBV25-1; clone_size: .; cdr3_aa: ASSELSVTRGGYT
j_call: TRBJ2-7; v_call: TRBV9; clone_size: .; cdr3_aa: ASSVGGQGGEQY
j_call: TRBJ2-5; v_call: TRBV6-5; clone_size: few; cdr3_aa: ASRGLGADQETQY
j_call: TRBJ2-6; v_call: TRBV19; clone_size: .; cdr3_aa: ASSIGTTGANVLT
j_call: TRBJ2-2; v_call: TRBV11-2; clone_size: .; cdr3_aa: ASTSSDKPTGELF
j_call: TRBJ1-4; v_call: TRBV5-4; clone_size: .; cdr3_aa: ASSKDSGGGNEKLF
j_call: TRBJ2-7; v_call: TRBV6-5; clone_size: .; cdr3_aa: ASSYSMGGPYEQY
j_call: TRBJ2-2; v_call: TRBV4-1; clone_size: .; cdr3_aa: ASSQVRRDRGTRNTGELF
j_call: TRBJ2-5; v_call: TRBV7-6; clone_size: .; cdr3_aa: ASSASAGLGTQY
j_call: TRBJ2-7; v_call: TRBV28; clone_size: .; cdr3_aa: ASTPLQGPYEQY